The clone carrying this T cell receptor (beta chain) occurred once. The target antigen is unknown. With 6 bases clipped from V and 6 bases from J, the junction kept 11 bases outside the gene matches. This CDR3 contains 15 residues. Germline-derived CDR1 and CDR2 are SGHTA and FQGNSA. This sample was included in a study of cytomegalovirus exposure and HLA in healthy donors. Whole-study findings and limits: Reportedly, fewer N-insertions than the roughly 700-donor mean appeared in an Asian-associated ancestry cluster in a later analysis. Overall, approximately 150 TCR beta chains were annotated as cytomegalovirus-associated. Based on reports, TCR beta sequences accurately predicted HLA-A and HLA-B alleles for most subjects.

The PCR ran on 60 Vbeta and 13 Jbeta primers. The table came from immunoSEQ multiplex PCR; TCRdb's copy has only in-frame clones and leaves some out. The sample holds roughly 170,000 clones; less than 85% are singletons and the top ten take roughly 1.5%. The sample consisted of PBMCs. The V and J genes are TRBV7-2 and TRBJ2-1; 7 bases map to TRBD2. The sequence derives from a male donor in good health and CMV-seronegative. The CDR3 protein is CASSLRPTGGNEQFF. CDR3 nucleotide sequence: TGTGCCAGCAGTCTGAGACCAACGGGGGGCAATGAGCAGTTCTTC.